The table lists the clone carrying this T cell receptor (beta chain) with many counts. The sample is drawn from a study of blood T cell repertoires in COVID-19. CDR3 length: 14 amino acids. Germline CDR1 reads SGHTA; CDR2 reads FQGNSA. Trimming pared 1 base from V and 0 bases from J, leaving 7 bases between. Clones were read by immunoSEQ multiplex PCR, and TCRdb kept only the in-frame ones, dropping some. The sample lists 150,000 to 200,000 clones; approximately 79% were seen once. The receptor was isolated from a woman aged 40-49 years with COVID-19, enrolled during active disease. The sequencing input was peripheral blood. The rearrangement uses TRBV7-2 and TRBJ2-7; no clear D gene. The CDR3 region has the DNA TGTGCCAGCAGCTTAGTTCCTAGCTCCTACGAGCAGTACTTC. Translation: CASSLVPSSYEQYF.